The T cell receptor (beta chain) described here comes from a study of beta chain features in type 1 diabetes. This clone was seen a handful of times. CDR1 is MDHEN, CDR2 SYDVKM, per germline. V was trimmed by 2 bases and J by 4 bases, leaving 6 bases between them. This CDR3 comprises 13 residues. Expressed TCRB transcripts got sequenced, as all isolated RNA was reverse transcribed. The assay was immunoSEQ multiplex PCR, and TCRdb's table has in-frame clones only and misses some. This table has some 900,000 clones, roughly 17% appearing once. The chain uses TRBV28 and TRBJ2-1; D not certain. What was sequenced was naive CD4+ T cells from blood. The TCR comes from a woman younger than 35 in good health. CDR3 nucleotide sequence: TGTGCCAGCAGTTTACCTAATTACAATGAGCAGTTCTTC. Translated, it gives CASSLPNYNEQFF.